This T cell receptor (beta chain) was identified during a study of T cell changes during pregnancy in multiple sclerosis. TCRdb's table, derived via immunoSEQ multiplex PCR, lists solely in-frame clones and lacks some. The data hold approximately 70,000 clones, with roughly 89% observed a single time. Losses at the gene ends were 2 bases for V and 6 bases for J; bases not matched to a gene: 9. Germline V gene data show CDR1 as SGHRS and CDR2 as YFSETQ. CDR3 length: 15 amino acids. This receptor was obtained from a female donor in good health, enrolled as a control in a pregnancy study. This chain joins TRBV5-1 and TRBJ2-3; 7 bases agree with TRBD1. The sample was peripheral blood, taken in the third trimester of pregnancy. The CDR3 spells CASSFEGQRADTQYF. CDR3 DNA: TGCGCCAGCAGCTTTGAGGGACAGAGGGCCGATACGCAGTATTTT. Full variable domain (missing parts from reference TRBV5-1 and TRBJ2-3): KAGVTQTPRYLIKTRGQQVTLSCSPISGHRSVSWYQQTPGQGLQFLFEYFSETQRNKGNFPGRFSGRQFSNSRSEMNVSTLELGDSALYLCASSFEGQRADTQYFGPGTRLTVL.